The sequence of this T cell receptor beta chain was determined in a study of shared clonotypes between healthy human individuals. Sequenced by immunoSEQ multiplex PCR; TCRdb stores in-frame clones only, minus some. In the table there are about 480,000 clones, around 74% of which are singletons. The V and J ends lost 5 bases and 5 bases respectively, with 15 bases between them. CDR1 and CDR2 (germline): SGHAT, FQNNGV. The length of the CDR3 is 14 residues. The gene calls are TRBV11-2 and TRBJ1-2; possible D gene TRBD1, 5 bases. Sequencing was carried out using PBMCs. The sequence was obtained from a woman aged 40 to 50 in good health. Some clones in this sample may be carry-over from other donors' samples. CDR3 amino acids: CASSRTLDAYGYTF. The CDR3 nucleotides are TGTGCCAGCAGCCGGACACTCGACGCTTATGGCTACACCTTC.